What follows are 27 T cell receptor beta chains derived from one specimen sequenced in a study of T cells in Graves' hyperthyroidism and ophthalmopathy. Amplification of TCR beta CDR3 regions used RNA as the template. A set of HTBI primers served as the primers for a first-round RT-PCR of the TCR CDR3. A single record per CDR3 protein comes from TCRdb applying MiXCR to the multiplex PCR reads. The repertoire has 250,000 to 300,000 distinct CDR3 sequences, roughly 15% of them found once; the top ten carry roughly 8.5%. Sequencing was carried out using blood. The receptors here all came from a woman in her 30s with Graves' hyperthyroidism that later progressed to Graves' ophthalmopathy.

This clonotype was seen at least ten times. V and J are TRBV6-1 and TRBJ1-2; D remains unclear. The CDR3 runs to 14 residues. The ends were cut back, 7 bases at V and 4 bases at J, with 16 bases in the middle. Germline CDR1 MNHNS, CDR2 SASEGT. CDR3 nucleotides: TGTGCCAGCACCGAAGGAATGAGGGCCTATGGCTACACCTTC. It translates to CASTEGMRAYGYTF.

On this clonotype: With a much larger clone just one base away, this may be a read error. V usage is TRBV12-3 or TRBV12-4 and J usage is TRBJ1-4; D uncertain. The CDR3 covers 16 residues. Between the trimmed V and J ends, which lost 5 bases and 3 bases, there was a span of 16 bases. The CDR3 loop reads CASSHSGRAPNEKLFF. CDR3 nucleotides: TGTGCCAGCAGTCACTCAGGCCGAGCCCCTAATGAAAAACTGTTTTTT.

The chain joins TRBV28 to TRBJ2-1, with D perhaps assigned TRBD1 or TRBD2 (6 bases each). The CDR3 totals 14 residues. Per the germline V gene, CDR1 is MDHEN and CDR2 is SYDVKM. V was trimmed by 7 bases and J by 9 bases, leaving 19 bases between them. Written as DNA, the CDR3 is TGTGCCAGCATTAGACAGGAGGGGTGGGGTGAGCAGTTCTTC. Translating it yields CASIRQEGWGEQFF.

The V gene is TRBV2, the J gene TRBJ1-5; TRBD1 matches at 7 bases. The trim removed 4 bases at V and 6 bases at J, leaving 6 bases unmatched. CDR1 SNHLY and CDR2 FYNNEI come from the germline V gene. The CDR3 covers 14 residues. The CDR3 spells CASSVKTGRQPQHF. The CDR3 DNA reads TGTGCCAGCAGTGTAAAGACAGGGCGTCAGCCCCAGCATTTT.

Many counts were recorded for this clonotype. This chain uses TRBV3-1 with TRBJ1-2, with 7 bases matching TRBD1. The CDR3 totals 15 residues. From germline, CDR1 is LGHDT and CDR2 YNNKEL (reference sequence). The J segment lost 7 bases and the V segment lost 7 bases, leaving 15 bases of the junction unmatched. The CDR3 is CASKPPGQYTSGYTF. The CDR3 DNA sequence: TGTGCCAGCAAACCCCCGGGACAGTATACTTCTGGCTACACCTTC.

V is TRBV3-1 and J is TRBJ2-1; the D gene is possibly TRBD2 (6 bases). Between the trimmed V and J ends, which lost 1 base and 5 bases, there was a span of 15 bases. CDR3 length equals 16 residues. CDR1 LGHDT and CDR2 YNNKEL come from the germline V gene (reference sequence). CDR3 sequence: CASSQGSQGLHNEQFF. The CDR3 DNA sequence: TGTGCCAGCAGCCAAGGGTCGCAGGGACTGCACAATGAGCAGTTCTTC.

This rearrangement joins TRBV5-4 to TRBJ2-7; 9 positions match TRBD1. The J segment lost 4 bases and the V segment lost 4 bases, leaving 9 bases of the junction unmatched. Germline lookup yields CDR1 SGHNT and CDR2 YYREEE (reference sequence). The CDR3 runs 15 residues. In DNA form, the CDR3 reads TGTGCCAGCAGCCAGCCAACAGGGGGCGAATACGAGCAGTACTTC. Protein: CASSQPTGGEYEQYF.

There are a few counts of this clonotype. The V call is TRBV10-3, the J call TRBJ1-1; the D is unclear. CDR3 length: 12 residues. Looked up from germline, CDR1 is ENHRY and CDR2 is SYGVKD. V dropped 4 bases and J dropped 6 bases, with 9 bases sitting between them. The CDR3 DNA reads TGTGCCATCAGTGGAGATGGGTCTGAAGCTTTCTTT. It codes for CAISGDGSEAFF.

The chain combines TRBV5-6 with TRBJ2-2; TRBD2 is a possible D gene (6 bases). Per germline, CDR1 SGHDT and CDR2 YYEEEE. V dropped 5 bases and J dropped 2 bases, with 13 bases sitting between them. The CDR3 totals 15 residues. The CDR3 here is CASRGGLSNTGELFF. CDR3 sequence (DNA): TGTGCCAGCAGGGGAGGCCTTTCAAACACCGGGGAGCTGTTTTTT.

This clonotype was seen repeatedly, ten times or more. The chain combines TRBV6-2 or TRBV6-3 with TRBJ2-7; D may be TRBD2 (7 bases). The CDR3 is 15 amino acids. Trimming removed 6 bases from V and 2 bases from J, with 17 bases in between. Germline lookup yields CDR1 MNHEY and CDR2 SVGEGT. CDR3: CASSAGLGGAYEQYF. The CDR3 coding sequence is TGTGCCAGCAGCGCCGGACTAGGGGGAGCCTACGAGCAGTACTTC.

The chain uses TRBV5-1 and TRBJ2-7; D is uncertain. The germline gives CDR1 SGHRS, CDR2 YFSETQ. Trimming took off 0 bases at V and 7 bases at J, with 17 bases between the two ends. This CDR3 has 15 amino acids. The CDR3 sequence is CASSLEWMTIREQYF. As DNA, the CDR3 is TGCGCCAGCAGCTTGGAATGGATGACAATCCGAGAGCAGTACTTC.

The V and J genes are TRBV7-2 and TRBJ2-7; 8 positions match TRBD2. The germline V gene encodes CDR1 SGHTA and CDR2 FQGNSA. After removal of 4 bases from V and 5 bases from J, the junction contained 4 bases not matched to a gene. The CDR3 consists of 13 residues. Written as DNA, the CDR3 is TGTGCCAGCAGCTGGACTAGCCTCAACGAGCAGTACTTC. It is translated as CASSWTSLNEQYF. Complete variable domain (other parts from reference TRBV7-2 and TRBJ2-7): GAGVSQSPSNKVTEKGKDVELRCDPISGHTALYWYRQSLGQGLEFLIYFQGNSAPDKSGLPSDRFSAERTGGSVSTLTIQRTQQEDSAVYLCASSWTSLNEQYFGPGTRLTVT.

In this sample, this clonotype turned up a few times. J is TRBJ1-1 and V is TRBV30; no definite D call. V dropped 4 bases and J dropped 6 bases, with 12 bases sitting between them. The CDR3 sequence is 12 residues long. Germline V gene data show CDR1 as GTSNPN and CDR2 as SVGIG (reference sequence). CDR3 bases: TGTGCCTGGATTGGTGATGGACCTGAAGCTTTCTTT. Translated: CAWIGDGPEAFF.

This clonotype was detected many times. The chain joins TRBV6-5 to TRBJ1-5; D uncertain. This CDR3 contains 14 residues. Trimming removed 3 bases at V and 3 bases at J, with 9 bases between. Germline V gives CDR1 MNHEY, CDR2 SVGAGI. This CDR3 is CASSYSEYNQPQHF. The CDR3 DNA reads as TGTGCCAGCAGTTATTCAGAGTACAATCAGCCCCAGCATTTT.

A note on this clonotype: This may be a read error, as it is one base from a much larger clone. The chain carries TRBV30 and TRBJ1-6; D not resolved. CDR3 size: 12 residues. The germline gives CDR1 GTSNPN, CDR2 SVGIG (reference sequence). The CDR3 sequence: CAWSLPNSPPHF. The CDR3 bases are TGTGCCTGGAGTTTGCCTAATTCACCCCCCCACTTT. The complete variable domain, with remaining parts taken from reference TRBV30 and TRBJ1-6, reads SQTIHQWPATLVQPVGSPLSLECTVEGTSNPNLYWYRQAAGRGLQLLFYSVGIGQISSEVPQNLSASRPQDRQFILSSKKLLLSDSGFYLCAWSLPNSPPHFGNGTRLTVT.

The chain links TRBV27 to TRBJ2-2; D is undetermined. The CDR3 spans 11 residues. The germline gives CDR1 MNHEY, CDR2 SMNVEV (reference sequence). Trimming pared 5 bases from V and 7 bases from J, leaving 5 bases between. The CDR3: CASSTHGELFF. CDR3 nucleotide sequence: TGTGCCAGCAGTACGCACGGGGAGCTGTTTTTT.

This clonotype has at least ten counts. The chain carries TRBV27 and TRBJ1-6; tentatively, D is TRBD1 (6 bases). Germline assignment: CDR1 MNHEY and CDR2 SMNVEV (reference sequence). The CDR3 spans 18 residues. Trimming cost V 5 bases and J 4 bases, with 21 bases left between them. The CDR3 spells CASSRSGQPRGYNSPLHF. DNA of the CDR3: TGTGCCAGCAGTAGAAGTGGACAGCCGAGGGGTTATAATTCACCCCTCCACTTT.

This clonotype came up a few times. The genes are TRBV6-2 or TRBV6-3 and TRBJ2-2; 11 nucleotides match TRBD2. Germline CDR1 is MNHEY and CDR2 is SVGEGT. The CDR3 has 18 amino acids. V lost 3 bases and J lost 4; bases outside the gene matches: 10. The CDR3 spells CASSYFTSGRLTTGELFF. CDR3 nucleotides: TGTGCCAGCAGTTATTTCACTAGCGGGAGACTTACCACCGGGGAGCTGTTTTTT.

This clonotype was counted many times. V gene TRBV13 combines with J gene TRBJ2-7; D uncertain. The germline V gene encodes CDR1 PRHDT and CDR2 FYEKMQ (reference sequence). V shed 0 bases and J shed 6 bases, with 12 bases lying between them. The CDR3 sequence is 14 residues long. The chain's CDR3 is CASSLGGSPGEQYF. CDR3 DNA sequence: TGTGCCAGCAGCTTAGGCGGATCGCCGGGCGAGCAGTACTTC.

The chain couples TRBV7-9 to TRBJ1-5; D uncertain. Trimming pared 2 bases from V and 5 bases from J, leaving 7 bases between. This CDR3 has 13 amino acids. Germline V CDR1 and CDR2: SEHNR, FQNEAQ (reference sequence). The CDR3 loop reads CASSLKGDQPQHF. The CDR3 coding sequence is TGTGCCAGCAGCTTAAAGGGAGATCAGCCCCAGCATTTT. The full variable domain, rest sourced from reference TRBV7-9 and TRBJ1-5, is DTGVSQNPRHKITKRGQNVTFRCDPISEHNRLYWYRQTLGQGPEFLTYFQNEAQLEKSRLLSDRFSAERPKGSFSTLEIQRTEQGDSAMYLCASSLKGDQPQHFGDGTRLSIL.

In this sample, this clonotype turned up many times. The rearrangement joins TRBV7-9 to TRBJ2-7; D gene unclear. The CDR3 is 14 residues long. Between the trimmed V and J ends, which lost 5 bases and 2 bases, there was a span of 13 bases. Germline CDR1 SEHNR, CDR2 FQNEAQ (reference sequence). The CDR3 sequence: CASSPHDGPYEQYF. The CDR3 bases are TGTGCCAGCAGCCCACATGACGGGCCCTACGAGCAGTACTTC.

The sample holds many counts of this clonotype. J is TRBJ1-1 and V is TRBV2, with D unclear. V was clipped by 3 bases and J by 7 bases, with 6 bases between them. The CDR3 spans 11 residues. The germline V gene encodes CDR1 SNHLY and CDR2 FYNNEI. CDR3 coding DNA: TGTGCCAGCAGTGACGTGGTTGAAGCTTTCTTT. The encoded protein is CASSDVVEAFF.

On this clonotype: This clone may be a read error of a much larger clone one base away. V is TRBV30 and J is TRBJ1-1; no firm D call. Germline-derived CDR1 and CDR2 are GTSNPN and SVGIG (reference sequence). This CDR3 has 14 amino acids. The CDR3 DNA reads TGTGCCTGGAGTGACCCCGACCGATACACTGAAGCTTCCTTT. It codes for CAWSDPDRYTEASF.

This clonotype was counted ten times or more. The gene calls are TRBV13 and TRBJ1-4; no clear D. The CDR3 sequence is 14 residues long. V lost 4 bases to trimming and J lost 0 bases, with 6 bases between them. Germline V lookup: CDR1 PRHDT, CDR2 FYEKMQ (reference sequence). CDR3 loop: CASSYGTTNEKLFF. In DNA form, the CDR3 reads TGTGCCAGCAGCTACGGGACAACTAATGAAAAACTGTTTTTT.

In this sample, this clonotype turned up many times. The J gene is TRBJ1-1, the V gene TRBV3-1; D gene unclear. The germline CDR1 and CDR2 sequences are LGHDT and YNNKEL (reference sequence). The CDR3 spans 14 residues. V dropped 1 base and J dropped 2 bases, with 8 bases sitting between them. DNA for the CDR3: TGTGCCAGCAGCCAAGGGGTTAGTAACACTGAAGCTTTCTTT. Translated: CASSQGVSNTEAFF.

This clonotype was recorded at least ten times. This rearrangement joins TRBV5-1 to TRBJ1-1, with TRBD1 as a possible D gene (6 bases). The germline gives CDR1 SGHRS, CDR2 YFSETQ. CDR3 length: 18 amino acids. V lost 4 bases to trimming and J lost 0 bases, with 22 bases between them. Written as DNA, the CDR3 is TGCGCCAGCAGCCCGACTGGGGCAGGGGACTACATGAACACTGAAGCTTTCTTT. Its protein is CASSPTGAGDYMNTEAFF.

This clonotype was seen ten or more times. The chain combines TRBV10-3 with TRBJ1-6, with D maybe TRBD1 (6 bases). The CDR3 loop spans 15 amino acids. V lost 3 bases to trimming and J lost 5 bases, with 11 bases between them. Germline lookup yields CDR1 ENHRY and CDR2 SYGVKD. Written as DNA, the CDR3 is TGTGCCATCAGTGATAGGGGGACGGATAATTCACCCCTCCACTTT. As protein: CAISDRGTDNSPLHF.